Listed here is a single T cell receptor (beta chain). Each CDR3 protein gets one entry after TCRdb re-called the 5' RACE reads with MiXCR. The repertoire holds more than 400,000 distinct CDR3 sequences, with roughly 15% as singletons. The sample is drawn from a study of identical twins. CDR1 SQVTM and CDR2 ANQGSEA come from the germline V gene. The CDR3 runs 15 residues. Trimming cost V 6 bases and J 4 bases, with 19 bases left between them. These same data were also listed under a study on yellow fever vaccine responses in identical twins.

V is TRBV29-1 and J is TRBJ2-1, with TRBD2 as a possible D gene (7 bases). This sequence originates from a woman aged 18-29 years in good health. Sequencing used CD4+ T cells sorted from blood. In nucleotides, the CDR3 is TGCAGCGTCCCTAGGGGGGGAAGTACGTACAATGAGCAGTTCTTC. Protein: CSVPRGGSTYNEQFF.